This TCR beta chain was found in a study of T cell responses to AZD1222 COVID-19 vaccine (dated by TCRdb to about 2021). Broadly, across the study: AZD1222 recipients given second doses at about 4 weeks or at about 12 weeks were pooled, since spike-specific TCR depth and breadth were not found to differ between the two schedules. A total of 230 to 250 trial participants underwent TCR sequencing, of whom about 210 had received two doses of AZD1222 and 26 had received two doses of the MenACWY control vaccine. Trial participants were enrolled by age into 18-55, 56-69 and 70-plus year subgroups, with around 150, 28 and 57 TCR-sequenced participants respectively. Broad study findings and their caveats: No day 14 peak-response samples were available, so repertoires were characterized only after the peak T cell response. The 56-69-year group was small, and its depth increase did not reach significance, likely because of low power. Participants were mostly white British, with more females than males. The authors suggested clonal diversity may have been underestimated. A significant rise in spike-specific TCR breadth and depth was observed after two AZD1222 doses relative to day 0 and relative to MenACWY recipients. Nearly half of unique spike-specific TCRs reportedly recognized epitopes outside regions mutated in the B.1.351 and B.1.1.7 variants. CD4 TCRs associated with the vaccine covered the entire spike protein, and the dominant responses were in regions 160-218 and 743-854. Conclusions about previously exposed vaccinees are limited because only a handful of AZD1222 recipients were SARS-CoV-2 seropositive at baseline.

The time point label corresponds to: baseline before first vaccination. Vaccinee samples were obtained from the UK trials COV001 and COV002, which included a single-blind randomized controlled phase 2/3 trial of AZD1222 (ChAdOx1 nCoV-19) in healthy adults. Trial participant PBMC samples were collected at day 0 and day 28 after the second dose for TCRbeta chain sequencing. Concerning this clone itself: The antigen this receptor binds is unknown. No qualities accompany the bases; no much larger clone lies one base away.

The CDR3 regions of human TCRbeta chains were analyzed by immunosequencing. Per the source publication's procedure: Repertoire TCRs were matched against a reference library of SARS-CoV-2-specific TCRs generated with the MIRA antigen-specificity platform. Breadth was defined as the fraction of unique TCRs that were SARS-CoV-2-associated. Depth was defined as the fraction of total T cells that were SARS-CoV-2-associated. Using the MIRA data, each spike-specific TCR was mapped to the spike region that the TCR reacts to and placed in a CD4 or CD8 class. Log10-transformed breadth and depth values were compared by one-way ANOVA with Sidak's multiple comparisons tests. The immuneACCESS repertoire file appears here via TCRdb, limited to in-frame rearrangements. These files lack a portion of the clones; in checked studies, under half of the deficit traces to unresolved V genes, and the cause of the others is not known. The DNA gave D and trimming, while V, J and clone size come from that table. Here the sample has 130,000 or so clones; around 94% occur a single time. Over 6.5% of the sample is held by the ten biggest clonotypes.

As encoded in the germline V gene (reference sequence), CDR1 is LNHDA while CDR2 is SQIVND. The CDR3 covers 13 residues, taking in both the cysteine and the phenylalanine. The entry retains the CDR3 DNA only, 39 bases that are in frame from base 1. V is pared back by 6 bases and J by 2 bases, with 11 bases lying between the germline termini. Here the sequenced sample was peripheral blood, taken on day 0 of AZD1222 vaccination. This receptor was obtained from an adult in good health. The chain joins TRBV19 to TRBJ2-7; the D gene is perhaps TRBD1, from 7 matching bases. The CDR3 amino acid sequence is: CASSPRGAYEQYF. The nucleotide sequence reads as follows: TGTGCCAGTAGCCCCAGGGGGGCCTACGAGCAGTACTTC.